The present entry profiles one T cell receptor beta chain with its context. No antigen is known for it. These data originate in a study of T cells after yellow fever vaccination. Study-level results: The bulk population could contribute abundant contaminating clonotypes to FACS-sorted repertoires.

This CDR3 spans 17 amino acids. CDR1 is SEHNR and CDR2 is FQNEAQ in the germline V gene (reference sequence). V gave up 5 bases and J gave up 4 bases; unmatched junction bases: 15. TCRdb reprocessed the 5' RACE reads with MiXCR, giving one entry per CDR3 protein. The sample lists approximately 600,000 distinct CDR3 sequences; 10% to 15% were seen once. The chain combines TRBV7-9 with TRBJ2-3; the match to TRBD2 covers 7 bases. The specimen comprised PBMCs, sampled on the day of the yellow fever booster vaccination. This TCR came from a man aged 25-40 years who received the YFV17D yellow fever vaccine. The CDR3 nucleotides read TGTGCCAGCAGCATCCTGACAACGGGAGGTCGGGCAGATACGCAGTATTTT. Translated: CASSILTTGGRADTQYF.